Listed below are T cell receptor beta chains from one sample, sequenced in a study of cytomegalovirus exposure and HLA in healthy donors. The data were produced by immunoSEQ multiplex PCR, yet TCRdb's version contains in-frame clones alone and is incomplete. Here the sample spans roughly 120,000 clones, 73% being singletons. Material: PBMCs. These receptors were taken from a woman younger than 45 in good health and CMV-seronegative. Both conserved end residues are part of each CDR3. The D gene is left open where the match is weak. Where a row states a size, it is once, few, many or the class of an expanded clone; other rows omit it.

D gene,V gene,clone size,J gene,CDR3 protein,CDR3 DNA
TRBD1,TRBV5-1,.,TRBJ1-5,CASSLDRGGQPQHF,TGCGCCAGCAGCTTGGACAGGGGGGGTCAGCCCCAGCATTTT
TRBD1,TRBV6-6,few,TRBJ1-2,CASRGQGASYGYTF,TGTGCCAGCAGAGGACAGGGGGCGAGCTATGGCTACACCTTC
TRBD1,TRBV11-3,once,TRBJ1-1,CASSPVQGAPGAFF,TGTGCCAGCAGCCCAGTACAGGGGGCGCCGGGAGCTTTCTTT
TRBD1,TRBV5-4,few,TRBJ1-2,CASSLRGSRGVYGYTF,TGTGCCAGCAGCTTAAGGGGGTCCAGGGGGGTCTATGGCTACACCTTC
TRBD1,TRBV6-5,few,TRBJ1-6,CASSYAVDRVHSPLHF,TGTGCCAGCAGTTACGCCGTGGACAGGGTTCACTCACCCCTCCACTTT
TRBD1,TRBV19,.,TRBJ1-4,CASSSPGQGREKLFF,TGTGCCAGTAGTTCCCCGGGACAGGGAAGGGAAAAACTGTTTTTT
.,TRBV29-1,.,TRBJ1-2,CSSRGPLNYGYTF,TGCAGCAGCCGCGGGCCCCTTAACTATGGCTACACCTTC
TRBD1,TRBV7-6,.,TRBJ2-7,CASSSGGANSYEQYF,TGTGCCAGCAGCTCAGGGGGCGCGAATTCCTACGAGCAGTACTTC
.,TRBV7-9,.,TRBJ1-5,CASSRETASQHF,TGTGCCAGCAGCCGCGAGACAGCTTCCCAGCATTTT
.,TRBV7-3,.,TRBJ2-5,CASSSRGTALQETQYF,TGTGCCAGCAGCTCCCGGGGGACAGCCTTACAAGAGACCCAGTACTTC
.,TRBV28,.,TRBJ1-1,CASNGPGMNTEAFF,TGTGCCAGCAACGGACCAGGGATGAACACTGAAGCTTTCTTT
.,TRBV27,once,TRBJ1-2,CASTTTGDYGYTF,TGTGCCAGCACCACTACCGGGGACTATGGCTACACCTTC
.,TRBV5-1,.,TRBJ2-3,CASSSTGFNTDTQYF,TGCGCCAGCAGCTCTACAGGATTTAACACAGATACGCAGTATTTT
.,TRBV4-1,few,TRBJ2-6,CASSQDYLSSGANVLTF,TGCGCCAGCAGCCAAGACTACCTTTCCTCTGGGGCCAACGTCCTGACTTTC
.,TRBV19,.,TRBJ2-7,CASSHGTNPDEQYF,TGTGCCAGTAGCCACGGGACAAACCCAGACGAGCAGTACTTC
TRBD1,TRBV27,.,TRBJ1-1,CASSLATGTGSAAFF,TGTGCCAGCAGTTTAGCTACCGGGACAGGATCTGCAGCTTTCTTT
.,TRBV5-1,few,TRBJ2-7,CASSFGSGQLGEQYF,.
TRBD1,TRBV9,.,TRBJ2-2,CASSVEAGGTGELFF,TGTGCCAGCAGCGTAGAGGCAGGGGGCACCGGGGAGCTGTTTTTT
.,TRBV7-9,.,TRBJ1-1,CASTPQAESGSAFF,TGTGCCAGCACGCCACAAGCGGAGAGTGGTTCAGCTTTCTTT
.,TRBV5-1,.,TRBJ1-2,CASSLGGSSYGYTF,TGCGCCAGCAGCTTGGGGGGCAGTTCCTATGGCTACACCTTC
.,TRBV29-1,.,TRBJ1-1,CSVARRGNTEAFF,TGCAGCGTTGCCCGCCGGGGGAACACTGAAGCTTTCTTT
.,TRBV7-8,.,TRBJ1-3,CASSPLGQGLSGNTIYF,TGTGCCAGCAGCCCCCTGGGCCAGGGCCTCTCTGGAAACACCATATATTTT
.,TRBV29-1,once,TRBJ2-7,CSVDAGDEQYF,TGCAGCGTTGACGCCGGTGACGAGCAGTACTTC
.,TRBV7-9,.,TRBJ1-1,CASSPQLNTEAFF,TGTGCCAGCAGCCCACAGCTGAACACTGAAGCTTTCTTT
.,TRBV2,.,TRBJ2-7,CASSGTTPYEQYF,TGTGCCAGCAGTGGGACAACCCCCTACGAGCAGTACTTC
TRBD1,TRBV12-5,.,TRBJ1-1,CASGLAPGGREAFF,TGTGCTAGTGGTTTGGCCCCAGGGGGGCGTGAAGCTTTCTTT
.,TRBV7-3,.,TRBJ2-6,CASSPPLGTPTSGANVLTF,TGTGCCAGCAGCCCACCATTAGGGACACCTACCTCTGGGGCCAACGTCCTGACTTTC
.,TRBV30,few,TRBJ1-5,CAWSVSPHQPQHF,TGTGCCTGGAGTGTCAGTCCGCATCAGCCCCAGCATTTT
.,TRBV9,.,TRBJ1-1,CASSVEGVTEAFF,TGTGCCAGCAGCGTAGAGGGGGTCACTGAAGCTTTCTTT
.,TRBV6-5,.,TRBJ2-1,CASSYGSDFNEQFF,TGTGCCAGCAGTTACGGCTCGGACTTCAATGAGCAGTTCTTC
.,TRBV19,.,TRBJ1-2,CASSIHPSPGQIDGYTF,TGTGCCAGTAGTATACACCCATCACCTGGACAGATAGATGGCTACACCTTC
TRBD1,TRBV5-1,.,TRBJ1-3,CASSSGTGLDRNTIYF,TGCGCCAGCAGCTCGGGGACAGGGTTAGACAGAAACACCATATATTTT
TRBD2,TRBV29-1,.,TRBJ2-1,CSVARLAGSNEQFF,TGCAGCGTTGCCAGACTAGCGGGTAGCAATGAGCAGTTCTTC
.,TRBV30,.,TRBJ1-4,CAWSGRRSYSNEKLFF,TGTGCCTGGAGTGGCCGAAGGAGCTATAGCAATGAAAAACTGTTTTTT
.,TRBV15,.,TRBJ1-5,CATSSTLAGSQPQHF,TGTGCCACCAGCAGCACTCTTGCCGGGAGTCAGCCCCAGCATTTT
TRBD1,TRBV18,.,TRBJ1-5,CASSPLGQGNQPQHF,TGTGCCAGCTCACCACTTGGACAGGGCAATCAGCCCCAGCATTTT
.,TRBV29-1,few,TRBJ1-1,CSVEIGSTEAFF,TGCAGCGTTGAGATCGGGTCCACTGAAGCTTTCTTT
.,TRBV30,.,TRBJ1-1,CAGRAGEAFF,TGTGCCGGGCGCGCCGGTGAAGCTTTCTTT
.,TRBV7-3,few,TRBJ1-2,CARGGGGQYGYTF,TGTGCGCGCGGTGGGGGGGGGCAGTACGGCTACACCTTC
TRBD1,TRBV5-1,.,TRBJ1-1,CASSDRQGASTEAFF,TGCGCCAGCAGCGACAGACAGGGGGCTAGCACTGAAGCTTTCTTT
TRBD2,TRBV30,.,TRBJ2-1,CAWEASGSSEQFF,TGTGCCTGGGAGGCCAGCGGGAGCTCTGAGCAGTTCTTC
.,TRBV12-5,.,TRBJ1-5,CASGNLLGGPQHF,TGTGCTAGTGGCAACCTCCTAGGTGGTCCCCAGCATTTT
.,TRBV7-9,.,TRBJ1-1,CASSFQGWPEAFF,TGTGCCAGCAGCTTTCAGGGGTGGCCTGAAGCTTTCTTT
.,TRBV27,.,TRBJ2-7,CASSPGPGDEQYF,TGTGCCAGCAGTCCCGGTCCCGGGGACGAGCAGTACTTC
.,TRBV10-2,.,TRBJ2-1,CASSITGYNEQFF,TGCGCCAGCAGTATTACAGGATATAATGAGCAGTTCTTC
.,TRBV25-1,few,TRBJ2-2,CASSGPGRAGELFF,TGTGCCAGCTCTGGACCTGGGAGAGCCGGGGAGCTGTTTTTT
TRBD1,TRBV7-3,.,TRBJ2-2,CASSSGQGGGELFF,TGTGCCAGCAGTAGTGGACAGGGTGGCGGGGAGCTGTTTTTT
.,TRBV5-1,.,TRBJ1-1,CASSLVPGHRNTEAFF,TGCGCCAGCAGCTTGGTACCAGGACATCGGAACACTGAAGCTTTCTTT
.,TRBV4-1,.,TRBJ1-4,CASSQGIGPPNEKLFF,TGCGCCAGCAGCCAAGGAATTGGGCCGCCTAATGAAAAACTGTTTTTT
.,TRBV19,.,TRBJ2-1,CASSIQAPVYNEQFF,TGTGCCAGTAGTATACAGGCTCCGGTATACAATGAGCAGTTCTTC
TRBD1,TRBV5-1,.,TRBJ1-2,CASSFDRVGGGYTF,TGCGCCAGCAGCTTTGACAGGGTCGGTGGTGGCTACACCTTC
TRBD2,TRBV7-2,.,TRBJ2-5,CASSLGPSGGKTQYF,TGTGCCAGCAGCTTAGGGCCCAGCGGGGGGAAGACCCAGTACTTC
.,TRBV10-1,.,TRBJ1-5,CASSDDLNQPQHF,TGCGCCAGCAGTGATGACTTAAATCAGCCCCAGCATTTT
TRBD1,TRBV7-9,.,TRBJ2-1,CSSSDLPGTGTDNEQFF,TGTTCCAGCAGCGATCTTCCTGGGACAGGGACGGACAATGAGCAGTTCTTC
.,TRBV7-6,.,TRBJ1-2,CASSLAQSGSGYTF,TGTGCCAGCAGCTTAGCGCAGTCAGGGTCCGGCTACACCTTC
.,TRBV6-5,.,TRBJ1-1,CASTLRYGENTEAFF,TGTGCCAGCACCTTACGATACGGAGAGAACACTGAAGCTTTCTTT
TRBD1,TRBV4-1,.,TRBJ2-4,CASSPDRALNIQYF,TGCGCCAGCAGCCCGGACAGGGCCCTTAACATTCAGTACTTC
TRBD1,TRBV7-9,.,TRBJ2-4,CASSDVRTGVQGQYF,TGTGCCAGCAGCGACGTCCGGACAGGGGTACAAGGACAGTACTTC
.,TRBV9,.,TRBJ1-1,CASSRTGGDRESGEAFF,TGTGCCAGCAGCCGAACGGGTGGTGACCGGGAGTCGGGTGAAGCTTTCTTT
.,TRBV7-8,once,TRBJ1-3,CASSFAGAAFSGNTIYF,TGTGCCAGCAGCTTCGCAGGGGCAGCCTTCTCTGGAAACACCATATATTTT